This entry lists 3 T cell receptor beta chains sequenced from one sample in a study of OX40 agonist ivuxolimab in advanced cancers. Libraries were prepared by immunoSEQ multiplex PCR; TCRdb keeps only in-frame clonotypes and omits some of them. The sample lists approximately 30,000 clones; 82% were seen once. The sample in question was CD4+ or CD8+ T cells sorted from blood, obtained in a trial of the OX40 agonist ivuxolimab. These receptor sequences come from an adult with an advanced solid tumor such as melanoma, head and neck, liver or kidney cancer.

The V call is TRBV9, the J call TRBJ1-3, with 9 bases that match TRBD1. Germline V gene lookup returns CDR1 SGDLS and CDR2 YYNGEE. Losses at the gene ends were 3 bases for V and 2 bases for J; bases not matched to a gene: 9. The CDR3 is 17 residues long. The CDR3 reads CASSERTGDLAGNTIYF. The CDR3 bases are TGTGCCAGCAGCGAGCGGACAGGGGATCTTGCTGGAAACACCATATATTTT.

DNA of the CDR3: TGTGCCAGCAGCTTGCGGGGGGCAGGGTATATTTACGAGCAGTACTTC. It is translated as CASSLRGAGYIYEQYF. V usage is TRBV7-2 and J usage is TRBJ2-7; 8 positions match TRBD2. The CDR3 loop spans 16 amino acids. From germline, CDR1 is SGHTA and CDR2 FQGNSA. J was trimmed by 4 bases and V by 3 bases; bases with no gene match: 11.

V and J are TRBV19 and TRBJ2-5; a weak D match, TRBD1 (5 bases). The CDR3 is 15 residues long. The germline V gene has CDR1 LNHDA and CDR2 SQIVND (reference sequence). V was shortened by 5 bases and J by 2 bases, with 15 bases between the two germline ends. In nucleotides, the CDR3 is TGTGCCAGTAGTCCCCGACAGCCCCAACAAGAGACCCAGTACTTC. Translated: CASSPRQPQQETQYF.